This T cell receptor (beta chain) emerged from a study of human T cells and chemical hapten exposure. The study extracted total RNA from unfractionated whole blood. This clonotype was picked up many times. Germline-derived CDR1 and CDR2 are SNHLY and FYNNEI. Trimming cost V 4 bases and J 0 bases, with 6 bases left between them. This CDR3 has 13 amino acids. Separate cDNA molecules received unique molecular identifiers, which the library attached to them. MiXCR, applied by TCRdb to the reads, yields one record per CDR3 protein. The sample lists about 120,000 distinct CDR3 sequences, over 7.5% occurring once.

What was sequenced was whole blood. The TCR originated in a human donor in good health. Some clones in this sample may be carry-over from other donors' samples. The chain joins TRBV2 to TRBJ1-1; no clear D gene. The CDR3 loop reads CASSAVVNTEAFF. Written as DNA, the CDR3 is TGTGCCAGCAGTGCGGTGGTGAACACTGAAGCTTTCTTT.